A single TCR beta chain is shown here with its context. The sample is drawn from a study of CD8 T cells in Susac syndrome. CD8+ and CD4+ T cells circulating in blood were sequenced for TCR beta. The controls, all healthy donors, were matched for age and sex. The CD8+ and CD4+ T cells were isolated magnetically using a negative isolation approach, whereas the TEMRA cells were enriched by FACS. With random hexamers, reverse transcription was performed on roughly 0.45 to 1 ug of RNA. immunoSEQ multiplex PCR amplified TCR beta CDR3 across 54 Vbeta, 13 Jbeta. TCRdb re-analysed the immunoSEQ multiplex PCR reads in MiXCR, keeping a single row per CDR3 protein. The repertoire holds some 200,000 distinct CDR3 sequences, with approximately 94% as singletons. The sequenced sample consisted of CD4+ T cells from PBMCs. This TCR was recovered from a human donor in good health.

The CDR3 region is CASSELSGFSGANVLTF. CDR3 DNA: TGTGCCAGCTCAGAGTTGTCAGGGTTCTCTGGGGCCAACGTCCTGACTTTC. The rearrangement joins TRBV18 to TRBJ2-6, with a possible D match to TRBD1 (5 bases). V lost 5 bases to trimming and J lost 0 bases, with 14 bases between them. CDR3 length equals 17 residues. Germline V gives CDR1 KGHSH, CDR2 LQKENI.